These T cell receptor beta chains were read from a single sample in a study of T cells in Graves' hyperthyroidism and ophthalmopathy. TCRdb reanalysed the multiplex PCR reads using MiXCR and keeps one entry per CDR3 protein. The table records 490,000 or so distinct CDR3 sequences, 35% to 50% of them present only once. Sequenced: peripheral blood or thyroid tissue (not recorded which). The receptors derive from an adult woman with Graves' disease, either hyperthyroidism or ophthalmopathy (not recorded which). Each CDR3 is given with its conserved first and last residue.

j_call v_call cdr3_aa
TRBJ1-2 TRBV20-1 CSADRTANYGYTF
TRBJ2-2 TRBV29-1 CSVDGKNTGELFF
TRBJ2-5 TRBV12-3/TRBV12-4 CASSESALYQPQYF
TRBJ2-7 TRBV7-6 CASSLDMGCLTCGDEQYF
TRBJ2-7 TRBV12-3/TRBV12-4 CASSRRGGRAYEQYF
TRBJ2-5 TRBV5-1 CASSSGETQYF
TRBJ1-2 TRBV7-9 CASSFARASKGYTF
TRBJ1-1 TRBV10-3 CAISGFEDISSEAFF
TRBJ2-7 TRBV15 CATSSGAYEQYF
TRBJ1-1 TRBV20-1 CSARGPGGEGAEAFF
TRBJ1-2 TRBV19 CASSLTAGWPDGYTF
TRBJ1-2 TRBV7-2 CASSLGADRGGGGYTF
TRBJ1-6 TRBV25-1 CASSVNRGPLHF
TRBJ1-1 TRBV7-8 CASSSDWGEAFF
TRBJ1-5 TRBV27 CASRPNRGIFNQPQHF
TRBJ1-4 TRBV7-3 CASSLIPPGVDRRDTTNEKLFF
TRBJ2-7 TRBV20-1 CSARGISGRTSYEQYF
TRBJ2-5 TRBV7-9 CASSSTAQETQYF
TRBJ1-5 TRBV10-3 CAISGTGPLAQHF
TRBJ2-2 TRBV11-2 CASSFVSTGELFF
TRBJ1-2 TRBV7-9 CASSLTGNHGYTF
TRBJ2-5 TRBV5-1 CASSEGRGASETQYF
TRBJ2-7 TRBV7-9 CASSPLPWAGVHEQYF
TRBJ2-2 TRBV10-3 CAIQQGGFRGTGELFF
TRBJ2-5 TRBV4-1 CASSQESETQYF
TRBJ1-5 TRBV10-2 CASSEYGQINQPQHF
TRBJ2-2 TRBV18 CASSPSLANTGELFF
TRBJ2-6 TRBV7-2 CASSPGPGQASTF
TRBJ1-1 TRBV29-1 CSASRGTNTEAFF
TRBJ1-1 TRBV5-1 CASRLEGEGNTEAFF
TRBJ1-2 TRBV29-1 CSLNIPGDGYTF
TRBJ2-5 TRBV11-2 CACSLPREETQYF
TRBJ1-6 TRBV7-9 CASSLVPLGRTGNSPLHF
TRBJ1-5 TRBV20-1 CSSRDRNQPQHF
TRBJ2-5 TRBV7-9 CASSHRDSSQETQYF
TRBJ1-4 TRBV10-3 CAISESPGSGEKLFF
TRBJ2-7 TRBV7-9 CASSKGEDSFTTSSYEQYF
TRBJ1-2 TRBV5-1 CASSLADNSYGYTF
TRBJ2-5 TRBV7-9 CAVRRDSLQETQYF
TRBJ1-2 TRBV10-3 CAITSGGGGYTF
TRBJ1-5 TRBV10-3 CAIKADRGSNQPQHF